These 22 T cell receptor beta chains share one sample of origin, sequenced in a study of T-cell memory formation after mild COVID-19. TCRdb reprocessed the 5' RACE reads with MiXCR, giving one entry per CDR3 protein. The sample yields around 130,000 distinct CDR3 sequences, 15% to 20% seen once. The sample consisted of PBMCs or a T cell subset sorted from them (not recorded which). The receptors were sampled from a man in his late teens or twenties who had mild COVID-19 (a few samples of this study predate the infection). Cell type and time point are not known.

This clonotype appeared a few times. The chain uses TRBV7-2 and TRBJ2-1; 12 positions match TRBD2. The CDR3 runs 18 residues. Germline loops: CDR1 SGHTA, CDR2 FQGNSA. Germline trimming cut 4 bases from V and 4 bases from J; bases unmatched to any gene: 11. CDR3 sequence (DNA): TGTGCCAGCAGCTCCACGAACCTCGGACTAGCGGGGTACAATGAGCAGTTCTTC. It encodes CASSSTNLGLAGYNEQFF.

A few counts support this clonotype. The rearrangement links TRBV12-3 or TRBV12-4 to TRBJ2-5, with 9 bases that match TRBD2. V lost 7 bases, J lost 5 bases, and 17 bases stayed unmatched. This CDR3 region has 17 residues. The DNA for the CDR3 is TGTGCCAGCACCCCAAGCGGTTGGCGGGGGGGCCGGGAGACCCAGTACTTC. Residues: CASTPSGWRGGRETQYF.

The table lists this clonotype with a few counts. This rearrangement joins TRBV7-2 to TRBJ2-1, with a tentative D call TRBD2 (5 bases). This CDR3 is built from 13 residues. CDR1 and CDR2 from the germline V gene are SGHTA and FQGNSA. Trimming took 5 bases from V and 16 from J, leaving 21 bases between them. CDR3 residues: CASSPVRDPSGFF. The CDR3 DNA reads TGTGCCAGCAGCCCGGTGCGAGATCCAAGCGGCTTCTTC.

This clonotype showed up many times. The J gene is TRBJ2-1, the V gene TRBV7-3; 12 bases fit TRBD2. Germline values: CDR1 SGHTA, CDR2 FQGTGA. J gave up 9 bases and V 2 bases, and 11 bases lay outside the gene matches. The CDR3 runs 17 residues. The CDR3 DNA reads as TGTGCCAGCAGCTTACATAGCGGACTAGCGGGGACGGGTGAGCAGTTCTTC. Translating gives CASSLHSGLAGTGEQFF.

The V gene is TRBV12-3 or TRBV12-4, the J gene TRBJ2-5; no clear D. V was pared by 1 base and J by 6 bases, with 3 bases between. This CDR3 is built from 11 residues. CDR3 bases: TGTGCCAGCAGTTTAGGGCAGACCCAGTACTTC. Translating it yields CASSLGQTQYF.

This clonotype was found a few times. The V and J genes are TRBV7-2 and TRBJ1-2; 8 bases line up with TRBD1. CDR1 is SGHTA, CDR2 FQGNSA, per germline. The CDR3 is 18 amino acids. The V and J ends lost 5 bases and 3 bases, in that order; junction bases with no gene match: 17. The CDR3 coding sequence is TGTGCCAGCAGCCGAGCAAACTTGAGACAGGGGTTCCACTATGGCTACACCTTC. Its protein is CASSRANLRQGFHYGYTF.

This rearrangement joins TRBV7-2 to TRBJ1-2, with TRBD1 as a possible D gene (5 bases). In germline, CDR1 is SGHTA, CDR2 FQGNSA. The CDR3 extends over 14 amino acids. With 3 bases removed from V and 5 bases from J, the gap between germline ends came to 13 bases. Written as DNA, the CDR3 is TGTGCCAGCAGCTTCACGGCGGGGGGTTATGGCTACACCTTC. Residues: CASSFTAGGYGYTF. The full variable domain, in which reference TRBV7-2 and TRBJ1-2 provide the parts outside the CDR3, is GAGVSQSPSNKVTEKGKDVELRCDPISGHTALYWYRQSLGQGLEFLIYFQGNSAPDKSGLPSDRFSAERTGGSVSTLTIQRTQQEDSAVYLCASSFTAGGYGYTFGSGTRLTVV.

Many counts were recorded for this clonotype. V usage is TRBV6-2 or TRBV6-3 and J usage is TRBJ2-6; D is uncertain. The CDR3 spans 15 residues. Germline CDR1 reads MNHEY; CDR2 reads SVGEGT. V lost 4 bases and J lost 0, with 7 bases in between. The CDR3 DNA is TGTGCCAGCAGTTCAATTTACTCTGGGGCCAACGTCCTGACTTTC. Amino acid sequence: CASSSIYSGANVLTF.

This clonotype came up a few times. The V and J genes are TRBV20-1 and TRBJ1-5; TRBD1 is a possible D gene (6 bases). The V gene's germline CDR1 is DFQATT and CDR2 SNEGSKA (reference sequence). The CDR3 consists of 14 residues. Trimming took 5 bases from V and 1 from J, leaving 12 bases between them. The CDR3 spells CSAGHTGSNQPQHF. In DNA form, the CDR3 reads TGCAGTGCTGGACATACAGGGAGCAATCAGCCCCAGCATTTT.

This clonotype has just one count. For the CDR3, the DNA is TGTGCCAGCAGCCCGGGACAGAGCACCTACGAGCAGTACTTC. It is translated as CASSPGQSTYEQYF. This rearrangement joins TRBV28 to TRBJ2-7; 7 positions agree with TRBD1. Germline trimming cut 6 bases from V and 2 bases from J; bases unmatched to any gene: 7. The CDR3 loop spans 14 amino acids. Looked up from germline, CDR1 is MDHEN and CDR2 is SYDVKM.

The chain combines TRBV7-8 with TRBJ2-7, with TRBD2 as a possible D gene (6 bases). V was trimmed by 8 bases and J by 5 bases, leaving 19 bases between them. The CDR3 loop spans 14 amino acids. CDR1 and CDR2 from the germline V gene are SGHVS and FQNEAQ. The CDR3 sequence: CASPPRGRSDEQYF. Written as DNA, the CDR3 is TGTGCCAGCCCGCCTCGGGGGAGAAGCGACGAGCAGTACTTC. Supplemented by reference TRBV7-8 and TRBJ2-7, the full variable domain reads GAGVSQSPRYKVAKRGQDVALRCDPISGHVSLFWYQQALGQGPEFLTYFQNEAQLDKSGLPSDRFFAERPEGSVSTLKIQRTQQEDSAVYLCASPPRGRSDEQYFGPGTRLTVT.

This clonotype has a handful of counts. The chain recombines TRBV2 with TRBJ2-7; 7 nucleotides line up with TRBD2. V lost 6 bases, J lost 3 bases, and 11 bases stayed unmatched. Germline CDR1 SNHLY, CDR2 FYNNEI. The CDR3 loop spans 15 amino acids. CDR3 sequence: CASRGSLADHYEQYF. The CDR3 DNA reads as TGTGCCAGCAGAGGCTCTCTAGCGGACCACTACGAGCAGTACTTC.

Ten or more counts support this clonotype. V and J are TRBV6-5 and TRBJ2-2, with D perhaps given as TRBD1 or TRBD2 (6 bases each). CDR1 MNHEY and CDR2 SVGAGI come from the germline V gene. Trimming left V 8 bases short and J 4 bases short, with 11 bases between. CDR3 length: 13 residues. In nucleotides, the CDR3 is TGTGCCAGCCGGGGGCAGGGCACCGGGGAGCTGTTTTTT. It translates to CASRGQGTGELFF.

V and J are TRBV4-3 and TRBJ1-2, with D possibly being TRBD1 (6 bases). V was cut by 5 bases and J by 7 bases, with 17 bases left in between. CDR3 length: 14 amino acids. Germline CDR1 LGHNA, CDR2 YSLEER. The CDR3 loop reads CASSNHRQAGGYTF. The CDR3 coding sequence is TGCGCCAGCAGCAATCATCGACAGGCTGGTGGCTACACCTTC.

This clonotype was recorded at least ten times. This CDR3 reads CASSLAPGADTQYF. The CDR3 DNA follows: TGTGCCAGCAGCTTAGCGCCGGGGGCAGATACGCAGTATTTT. The V and J genes are TRBV7-9 and TRBJ2-3; tentatively, D is TRBD2 (6 bases). Germline V gene lookup returns CDR1 SEHNR and CDR2 FQNEAQ (reference sequence). The length of the CDR3 is 14 residues. V lost 0 bases and J lost 4, with 8 bases in between.

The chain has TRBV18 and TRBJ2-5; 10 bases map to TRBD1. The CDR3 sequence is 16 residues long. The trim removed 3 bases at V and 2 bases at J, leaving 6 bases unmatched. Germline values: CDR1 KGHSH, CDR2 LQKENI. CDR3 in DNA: TGTGCCAGCTCACCTCGGCCGGGACAGGGGCAAGAGACCCAGTACTTC. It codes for CASSPRPGQGQETQYF.

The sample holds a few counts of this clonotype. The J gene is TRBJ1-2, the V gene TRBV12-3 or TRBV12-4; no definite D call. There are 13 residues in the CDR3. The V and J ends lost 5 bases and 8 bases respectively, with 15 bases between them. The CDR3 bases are TGTGCCAGCAGTAGCGGTAGGGCCCGCGGCTACACCTTC. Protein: CASSSGRARGYTF.

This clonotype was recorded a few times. DNA for the CDR3: TGTGCCAGCAGTTATGGGACGGAGAACACCGGGGAGCTGTTTTTT. Translated: CASSYGTENTGELFF. V usage is TRBV6-2 or TRBV6-3 and J usage is TRBJ2-2; either TRBD1 or TRBD2 may fit D (5 bases each). This CDR3 has 15 residues. Germline assignment: CDR1 MNHEY and CDR2 SVGEGT. The germline V and J ends were trimmed by 3 bases and 1 base, with 9 bases remaining between them.

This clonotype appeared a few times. CDR3 bases: TGCGCCAGCAGCTCGCGGGCCGATAACACCAACGAGCAGTACTTC. Protein: CASSSRADNTNEQYF. The V call is TRBV5-1, the J call TRBJ2-7; D possibly corresponds to TRBD2 (5 bases). CDR1 SGHRS and CDR2 YFSETQ come from the germline V gene. This CDR3 region has 15 residues. V lost 3 bases to trimming and J lost 5 bases, with 18 bases between them.

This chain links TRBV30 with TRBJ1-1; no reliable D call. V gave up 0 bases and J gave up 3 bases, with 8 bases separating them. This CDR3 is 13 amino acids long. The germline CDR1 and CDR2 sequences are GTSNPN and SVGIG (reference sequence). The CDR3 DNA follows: TGTGCCTGGAGTGTACAGCGATACACTGAAGCTTTCTTT. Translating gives CAWSVQRYTEAFF.

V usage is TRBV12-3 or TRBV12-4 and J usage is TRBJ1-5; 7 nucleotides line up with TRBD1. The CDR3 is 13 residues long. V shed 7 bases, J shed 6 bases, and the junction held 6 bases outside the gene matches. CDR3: CASTRDRFQPQHF. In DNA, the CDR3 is TGTGCCAGCACGCGGGACAGATTTCAGCCCCAGCATTTT.

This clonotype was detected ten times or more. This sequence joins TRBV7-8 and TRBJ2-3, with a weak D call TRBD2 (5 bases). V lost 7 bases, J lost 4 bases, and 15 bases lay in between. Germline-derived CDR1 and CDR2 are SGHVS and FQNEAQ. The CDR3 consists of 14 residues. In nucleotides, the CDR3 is TGTGCCAGCACCCTATTAGAGGGATCAGATACGCAGTATTTT. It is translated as CASTLLEGSDTQYF. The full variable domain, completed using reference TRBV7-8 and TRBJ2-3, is GAGVSQSPRYKVAKRGQDVALRCDPISGHVSLFWYQQALGQGPEFLTYFQNEAQLDKSGLPSDRFFAERPEGSVSTLKIQRTQQEDSAVYLCASTLLEGSDTQYFGPGTRLTVL.